This is a list of T cell receptor beta chains from one sample in a study of cytomegalovirus exposure and HLA in healthy donors. Produced via immunoSEQ multiplex PCR; TCRdb's table is partial and in-frame only. The table lists about 150,000 clones, about three fifths of them singletons. The sequencing sample was made of PBMCs. Receptor source: a woman in her thirties in good health and CMV-seropositive. CDR3s include the opening cysteine and the closing phenylalanine or tryptophan. Each record gives: V gene, CDR3 protein.

V: TRBV11-3; CDR3: CASSLVTGRGTEAFF
V: TRBV28; CDR3: CASSLTGSNQPQHF
V: TRBV27; CDR3: CASSLKGQNEAFF
V: TRBV4-1; CDR3: CASSPSQKLRYEQYF
V: TRBV5-1; CDR3: CASSLANPYEQYF
V: TRBV30; CDR3: CAWSRGGTRGEKLFF
V: TRBV27; CDR3: CASSTGQGNADTQYF
V: TRBV6-5; CDR3: CASSKGGAPNYGYTF
V: TRBV6-1; CDR3: CASRRTSGSQETQYF
V: TRBV19; CDR3: CASNSEGRTEAFF
V: TRBV6-5; CDR3: CATQRTGAITDTQYF
V: TRBV30; CDR3: CAWSARVPEQYF
V: TRBV30; CDR3: CAFWDSREKLFF
V: TRBV9; CDR3: CASSGTGLKGTEAFF
V: TRBV4-1; CDR3: CASSQDVTSGLTQYF
V: TRBV27; CDR3: CASRGQGLGFF
V: TRBV7-9; CDR3: CASSQIRSSRQGVQETQYF
V: TRBV5-1; CDR3: CASSPSGENGYTF
V: TRBV6-6; CDR3: CASSSTGGTGNTIYF
V: TRBV27; CDR3: CASRRGTGGTGELFF
V: TRBV27; CDR3: CASSLFLAAQETQYF
V: TRBV9; CDR3: CASSAEVVGEAFF
V: TRBV30; CDR3: CAWTQGQQNQPQHF
V: TRBV13; CDR3: CASSLGSSTLDEQYF
V: TRBV5-4; CDR3: CASSGDRGSNTGELFF
V: TRBV19; CDR3: CASSPRTSGRREQYF
V: TRBV5-6; CDR3: CASSFSRASNYGYTF
V: TRBV28; CDR3: CASTRQGSLTYEQYF
V: TRBV9; CDR3: CASSVGQGGYEQYF
V: TRBV13; CDR3: CASSLGSYEQYF
V: TRBV2; CDR3: CASSATGSGYTF
V: TRBV5-1; CDR3: CASRQGGQGARETQYF
V: TRBV2; CDR3: CASSRLAYEQYF
V: TRBV6-1; CDR3: CASSEAWGLGSSYEQYF
V: TRBV27; CDR3: CASSLSVSYYEQYF
V: TRBV4-1; CDR3: CASSQPGTSGGGDEQFF
V: TRBV5-1; CDR3: CASSLATTGQGNTIYF
V: TRBV11-2; CDR3: CASSLRDRGTQETQYF
V: TRBV6-1; CDR3: CASSQARQVDVLTF